This TCR beta chain was identified in a study of T cell responses to AZD1222 COVID-19 vaccine. Findings and limits, study-wide: Dominant at 160-218 and 743-854, vaccine-associated CD4 TCRs also spanned spike. As reported, nearly half of all spike-specific TCRs target variant regions that are unmutated. The donors showed a predominance of white British ancestry and of females, with possible underestimation of clonal diversity. In all cases, repertoires were sampled only after the peak T cell response.

Assay used: immunoSEQ multiplex PCR; TCRdb lists only in-frame clones, some missing. The top ten hold about 2.1% of the sample, which has roughly 180,000 clones, 80% to 95% seen once. A word on this clone: Antigen: not known.

V lost 6 bases and J lost 1, with 9 bases in between. CDR3 length equals 13 residues. Looked up from germline, CDR1 is MNHNY and CDR2 is SVGAGI (reference sequence). The specimen was peripheral blood, collected 28 days after the second AZD1222 dose. This TCR was sampled from an adult who received the AZD1222 COVID-19 vaccine. The V and J genes are TRBV6-6 and TRBJ1-1; D unresolved. The CDR3 region has the DNA TGTGCCAGCAGCCCAGTGTGGAACACTGAAGCTTTCTTT. It is translated as CASSPVWNTEAFF.